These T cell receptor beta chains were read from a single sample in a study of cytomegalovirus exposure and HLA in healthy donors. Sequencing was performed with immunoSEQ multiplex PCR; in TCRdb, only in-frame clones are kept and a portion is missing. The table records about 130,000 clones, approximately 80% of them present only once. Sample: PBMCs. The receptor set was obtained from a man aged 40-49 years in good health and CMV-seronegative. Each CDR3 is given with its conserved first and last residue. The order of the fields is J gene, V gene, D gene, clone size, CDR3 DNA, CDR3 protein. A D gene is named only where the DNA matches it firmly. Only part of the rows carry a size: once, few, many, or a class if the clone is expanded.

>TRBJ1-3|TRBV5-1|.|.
TGCGCCAGCAGCTCGGGGTTCTCGGCGGACACCATATATTTT
CASSSGFSADTIYF
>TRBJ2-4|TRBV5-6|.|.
TGTGCCAGCAGCTTGGCCCATCGGGACATTCAGTACTTC
CASSLAHRDIQYF
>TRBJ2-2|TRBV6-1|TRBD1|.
TGTGCCAGCAGTGAGGCCGGGACAGGGGGTTGGGAGCTGTTTTTT
CASSEAGTGGWELFF
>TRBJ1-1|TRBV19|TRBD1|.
TGTGCCAGTAGTATTGGACAGGAGGTAGGAACTGAAGCTTTCTTT
CASSIGQEVGTEAFF
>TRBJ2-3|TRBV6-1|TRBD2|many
TGTGCCAGCAGTGTGGCAGCGGGGGAGACAGATACGCAGTATTTT
CASSVAAGETDTQYF
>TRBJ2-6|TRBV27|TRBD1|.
TGTGCCAGCAGTCCCCACCGGCAAGGAGGACAGGGGAATCGAGGGGCCAACGTCCTGACTTTC
CASSPHRQGGQGNRGANVLTF
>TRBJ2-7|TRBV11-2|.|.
TGTGCCAGCAGTCTGGACAGCCGATACGCCTACGAGCAGTACTTC
CASSLDSRYAYEQYF
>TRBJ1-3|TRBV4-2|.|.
TGTGCCAGCAGCCGGTTACAGTACATAGACACCATATATTTT
CASSRLQYIDTIYF
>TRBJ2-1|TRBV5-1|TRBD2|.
TGCGCCAGCAGCTTGATGCGGGGGGACAATGAGCAGTTCTTC
CASSLMRGDNEQFF
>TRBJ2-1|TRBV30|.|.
TGTGCCTGGAGTGTAAATCTTATTGAGCAGTTCTTC
CAWSVNLIEQFF
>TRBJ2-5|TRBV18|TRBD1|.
TGTGCCAGCTCACTCATTCAAGACAGGGCCCAAGAGACCCAGTACTTC
CASSLIQDRAQETQYF
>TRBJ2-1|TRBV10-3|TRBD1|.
TGTGCCACCGAGACAGGGAGTAAGACCTACAATGAGCAGTTCTTC
CATETGSKTYNEQFF
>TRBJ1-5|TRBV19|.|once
TGTGCCAGTGGGAGTCAGCCCCAGCATTTT
CASGSQPQHF
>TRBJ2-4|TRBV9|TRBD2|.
TGTGCCAGCAGCCTCGGGGGGGGGAAAGCCAAAAACATTCAGTACTTC
CASSLGGGKAKNIQYF
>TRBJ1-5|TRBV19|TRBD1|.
TGTGCCAGTAGCATACAGGGGATGGGCAATCAGCCCCAGCATTTT
CASSIQGMGNQPQHF
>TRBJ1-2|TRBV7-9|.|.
TGTGCCAGCAGCTTACAAGGACAGTTTCAAGCTAACTATGGCTACACCTTC
CASSLQGQFQANYGYTF
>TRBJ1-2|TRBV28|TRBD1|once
TGTGCCAGCAGCCCTGGGCAGGGGGGCTATGGCTACACCTTC
CASSPGQGGYGYTF
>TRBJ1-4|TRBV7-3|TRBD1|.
TGTGCCAGCAGCTTAACGGCAGGGGGAGGTGAAAAACTGTTTTTT
CASSLTAGGGEKLFF
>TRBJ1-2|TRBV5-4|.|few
TGTGCCAGCAGCAGACAGGTTGTGGGTGGCTACACCTTC
CASSRQVVGGYTF
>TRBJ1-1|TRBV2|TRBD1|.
TGTGCCAGCAGTGAAGCGCTTAGGGGGCGCAAAGCTTTCTTT
CASSEALRGRKAFF
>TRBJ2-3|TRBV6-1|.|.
TGTGCCAGCACTACGAGGGGGGGCGGCACAGATACGCAGTATTTT
CASTTRGGGTDTQYF
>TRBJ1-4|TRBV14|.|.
TGTGCCAGCAGCCGGAGGGGAACTAATGAAAAACTGTTTTTT
CASSRRGTNEKLFF
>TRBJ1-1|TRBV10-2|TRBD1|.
TGCGCCAGCAGAGACGGATCGACAGGGTGGACTGAAGCTTTCTTT
CASRDGSTGWTEAFF
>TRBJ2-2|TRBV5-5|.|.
TGTGCCAGCAGCTTAAAAGGGAGGCTCGGGGAGCTGTTTTTT
CASSLKGRLGELFF
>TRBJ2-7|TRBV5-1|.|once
TGCGCCAGCAGCTTGGGGGGGCCCACCTACGAGCAGTACTTC
CASSLGGPTYEQYF